These 20 T cell receptor beta chains came from one sample sequenced in a study of Graves' ophthalmopathy and Graves' hyperthyroidism. Using RNA transcripts, the TCR beta CDR3 regions were amplified. The workflow started with a first-round RT-PCR run with HTBI primers and then moved on to a second-round multiplex PCR. TCRdb used MiXCR to reprocess the multiplex PCR reads, holding one entry per CDR3 protein. The data contain around 1.1 million distinct CDR3 sequences, around a third of them singletons. Sequencing was performed on peripheral blood or thyroid tissue (not recorded which). The receptors originated from an adult man with Graves' hyperthyroidism.

This clonotype was recorded many times. The chain carries TRBV13 and TRBJ1-6; a possible D gene is TRBD1 (5 bases). Trimming removed 3 bases from V and 10 bases from J, with 13 bases in between. Germline V CDR1 and CDR2: PRHDT, FYEKMQ (reference sequence). The CDR3 runs to 14 residues. The CDR3 bases are TGTGCCAGCAGCTTGCTTCAGGGAAAATCACCCCTCCACTTT. The encoded protein is CASSLLQGKSPLHF. The full variable domain, completed using reference TRBV13 and TRBJ1-6, is AAGVIQSPRHLIKEKRETATLKCYPIPRHDTVYWYQQGPGQDPQFLISFYEKMQSDKGSIPDRFSAQQFSDYHSELNMSSLELGDSALYFCASSLLQGKSPLHFGNGTRLTVT.

This clonotype was counted ten times or more. This chain links TRBV5-1 with TRBJ1-4; D remains ambiguous. The CDR3 has 16 residues. Germline assignment: CDR1 SGHRS and CDR2 YFSETQ. Trimming removed 4 bases from V and 8 bases from J, with 21 bases in between. The chain's CDR3 is CASSPHSAKRGEKLFF. The CDR3 nucleotides read TGCGCCAGCAGCCCTCACTCGGCCAAAAGAGGAGAAAAACTGTTTTTT. The variable domain in full, completed from reference TRBV5-1 and TRBJ1-4, reads KAGVTQTPRYLIKTRGQQVTLSCSPISGHRSVSWYQQTPGQGLQFLFEYFSETQRNKGNFPGRFSGRQFSNSRSEMNVSTLELGDSALYLCASSPHSAKRGEKLFFGSGTQLSVL.

With respect to this clonotype: Relative to the germline gene, one junction end is altered; a read error may explain this. J is TRBJ2-1 and V is TRBV27, with D perhaps TRBD1 or TRBD2 (5 bases each). The CDR3 runs to 16 residues. CDR1 MNHEY and CDR2 SMNVEV come from the germline V gene (reference sequence). DNA of the CDR3: TGTGCCAGCAGTTTAGGGAGCAGGGTCTCCCACAATGAGCAGTTCTTC. This gives the protein CASSLGSRVSHNEQFF.

Details on this clonotype: The junction departs from the called germline gene at one end, perhaps through a read error. The chain couples TRBV10-2 to TRBJ1-2; D is unclear. This CDR3 is 12 amino acids long. Germline values: CDR1 WSHSY, CDR2 SAAADI. The CDR3 DNA reads as TGCGACAGCAGTTTCGGAACCTATGGCTACACCTTC. Amino acids: CDSSFGTYGYTF.

At least ten counts were recorded for this clonotype. This sequence joins TRBV4-1 and TRBJ1-6, with D unclear. The V end was cut by 1 base, the J end by 7 bases, with 2 bases between. The CDR3 loop spans 12 amino acids. Germline CDR1 MGHRA, CDR2 YSYEKL. The CDR3 DNA sequence: TGCGCCAGCAGCCAAGTCAATTCACCCCTCCACTTT. It yields the protein CASSQVNSPLHF.

This clonotype appeared many times. J is TRBJ1-2 and V is TRBV7-9; D unclear. CDR1 and CDR2 (germline): SEHNR, FQNEAQ (reference sequence). CDR3 length: 14 amino acids. The ends were cut back, 2 bases at V and 6 bases at J, with 13 bases in the middle. CDR3 coding DNA: TGTGCCAGCAGCTTACTGGCGCTCGTAAATGGCTACACCTTC. Translating it yields CASSLLALVNGYTF.

This clonotype has a count of ten or more. The J gene is TRBJ2-2, the V gene TRBV2, with TRBD1 matching over 7 bases. This CDR3 region has 13 residues. V lost 8 bases and J lost 4; bases outside the gene matches: 4. The V gene's germline CDR1 is SNHLY and CDR2 FYNNEI. CDR3 region: CASPGQSTGELFF. As DNA, the CDR3 is TGTGCCAGCCCGGGACAGAGCACCGGGGAGCTGTTTTTT.

At least ten counts were recorded for this clonotype. V gene TRBV19 combines with J gene TRBJ1-1, with no clear D. The germline gives CDR1 LNHDA, CDR2 SQIVND (reference sequence). The CDR3 extends over 15 amino acids. Between the trimmed V and J ends, which lost 2 bases and 0 bases, there was a span of 10 bases. CDR3 residues: CASSIRMELNTEAFF. The CDR3 nucleotides read TGTGCCAGTAGTATACGGATGGAGCTGAACACTGAAGCTTTCTTT. The whole variable domain, remainder taken from reference TRBV19 and TRBJ1-1, is DGGITQSPKYLFRKEGQNVTLSCEQNLNHDAMYWYRQDPGQGLRLIYYSQIVNDFQKGDIAEGYSVSREKKESFPLTVTSAQKNPTAFYLCASSIRMELNTEAFFGQGTRLTVV.

This clonotype was counted many times. This chain connects TRBV12-3 or TRBV12-4 to TRBJ2-5; D is perhaps TRBD2 (5 bases). V lost 7 bases to trimming and J lost 4 bases, with 19 bases between them. The CDR3 consists of 15 residues. CDR3 protein: CASTPRGSLLETQYF. CDR3 bases: TGTGCCAGCACCCCCCGGGGTAGCCTCTTAGAGACCCAGTACTTC.

The V and J genes are TRBV3-1 and TRBJ2-7; D remains ambiguous. V was clipped by 4 bases and J by 2 bases, with 12 bases between them. This CDR3 is built from 14 residues. CDR1 and CDR2 from the germline V gene are LGHDT and YNNKEL (reference sequence). The CDR3 coding sequence is TGTGCCAGCAGCCCCCAAATTGGAACCTACGAGCAGTACTTC. Residues: CASSPQIGTYEQYF.

This clonotype was recorded at least ten times. The genes are TRBV7-6 and TRBJ1-3; D is possibly TRBD1 (5 bases). Germline values: CDR1 SGHVS, CDR2 FNYEAQ. The CDR3 is 16 residues long. V was pared by 1 base and J by 3 bases, with 13 bases between. The CDR3 reads CASSLEAGVVGNTIYF. The DNA of the CDR3 is TGTGCCAGCAGCTTAGAGGCGGGGGTCGTTGGAAACACCATATATTTT.

The table lists this clonotype with many counts. The chain is built from TRBV7-2 and TRBJ2-5; D gene unclear. Germline values: CDR1 SGHTA, CDR2 FQGNSA. With 5 bases removed from V and 4 bases from J, the gap between germline ends came to 11 bases. This CDR3 is built from 13 residues. CDR3 region: CASSLWTLETQYF. The CDR3 DNA is TGTGCCAGCAGCCTCTGGACCCTAGAGACCCAGTACTTC.

The rearrangement joins TRBV4-1 to TRBJ1-1, with D perhaps matching TRBD1 (6 bases). CDR1 and CDR2 from the germline V gene are MGHRA and YSYEKL. This CDR3 spans 18 amino acids. Trimming took 0 bases from V and 4 from J, leaving 21 bases between them. The CDR3 reads CASSQELQGWVGVTEAFF. CDR3 DNA: TGCGCCAGCAGCCAAGAATTACAGGGCTGGGTGGGGGTCACTGAAGCTTTCTTT.

The chain links TRBV13 to TRBJ2-2; 7 bases are shared with TRBD1. The CDR3 has 16 amino acids. The V and J ends lost 5 bases and 1 base, in that order; junction bases with no gene match: 7. CDR1 PRHDT and CDR2 FYEKMQ come from the germline V gene (reference sequence). Written as DNA, the CDR3 is TGTGCCAGCAGCCACAAGGGACAGCTGAACACCGGGGAGCTGTTTTTT. Translating gives CASSHKGQLNTGELFF.

This clonotype has at least ten counts. The rearrangement uses TRBV2 and TRBJ1-6; D is unclear. The V end lost 0 bases, the J end lost 10 bases, and 10 bases lay between the germline ends. The CDR3 contains 14 residues. Germline loops: CDR1 SNHLY, CDR2 FYNNEI. CDR3 loop: CASSEAKRLSPLHF. The CDR3 DNA sequence: TGTGCCAGCAGTGAAGCGAAGCGACTCTCACCCCTCCACTTT. Filled out from reference TRBV2 and TRBJ1-6, the complete variable domain reads EPEVTQTPSHQVTQMGQEVILRCVPISNHLYFYWYRQILGQKVEFLVSFYNNEISEKSEIFDDQFSVERPDGSNFTLKIRSTKLEDSAMYFCASSEAKRLSPLHFGNGTRLTVT.

This clonotype has only a few counts. The CDR3 region is CASSQDGWTSSTEAFF. In DNA, the CDR3 is TGCGCCAGCAGCCAAGATGGCTGGACATCGAGCACTGAAGCTTTCTTT. The chain couples TRBV4-1 to TRBJ1-1; possible D gene TRBD1, 5 bases. The V and J ends lost 0 bases and 4 bases respectively, with 15 bases between them. In germline, CDR1 is MGHRA, CDR2 YSYEKL. The CDR3 runs to 16 residues.

This clonotype has more than one count but fewer than ten. The chain employs TRBV20-1 and TRBJ1-5; 10 bases align to TRBD1. In germline, CDR1 is DFQATT, CDR2 SNEGSKA (reference sequence). V was pared by 6 bases and J by 1 base, with 6 bases of the junction left unmatched. CDR3 length equals 15 residues. Here the CDR3 reads CSAPGQGMSNQPQHF. In DNA form, the CDR3 reads TGCAGTGCCCCGGGACAGGGGATGAGCAATCAGCCCCAGCATTTT.

The chain is built from TRBV6-5 and TRBJ1-2, with 8 bases aligning to TRBD1. The junction had 6 bases not matched to a gene; V was cut back by 6 bases and J by 6 bases. CDR3 size: 13 residues. CDR1 is MNHEY, CDR2 SVGAGI, per germline. DNA for the CDR3: TGTGCCAGCAGACGACAGGGGTACCATGGCTACACCTTC. This sequence encodes CASRRQGYHGYTF.

This clonotype was seen once. The CDR3 ends on some other residue instead of the conserved phenylalanine or tryptophan, so this is likely a read error. The DNA is left out, because the CDR3 cannot be placed on it with certainty; the CDR3 is given as TCRdb lists it. The chain links TRBV9 to TRBJ2-7; TRBD1 is taken as the D call from the table, unchecked against the DNA. The CDR3 has 10 residues if both end residues are counted. CDR1 is SGDLS and CDR2 is YYNGEE in the germline V gene. The CDR3 reads CASSNYQGQP.

The rearrangement links TRBV6-6 to TRBJ1-2, with D tentatively TRBD1 (5 bases). The germline CDR1 and CDR2 sequences are MNHNY and SVGAGI (reference sequence). The CDR3 contains 13 residues. V was trimmed by 7 bases and J by 2 bases, leaving 11 bases between them. CDR3 DNA sequence: TGTGCCAGCACCGGGGGACGGAACTATGGCTACACCTTC. Its translation is CASTGGRNYGYTF.